These 21 T cell receptor beta chains were all obtained from the same sample, sequenced in a study of yellow fever vaccine responses in identical twins. MiXCR, applied by TCRdb to the RT-PCR reads, yields one record per CDR3 protein. The sample shows around 900 distinct CDR3 sequences, less than 95% of them seen only once. Sequenced here: T cells from blood (PBMCs), unsorted or a sorted subset (not recorded which), sampled before or after yellow fever vaccination (not recorded which). These receptors all come from a woman aged 18-29 years who received the yellow fever vaccine.

The J gene is TRBJ2-7, the V gene TRBV4-1, with TRBD1 as a possible D gene (6 bases). The CDR3 covers 15 residues. Trimming cost V 0 bases and J 7 bases, with 16 bases left between them. The germline V gene encodes CDR1 MGHRA and CDR2 YSYEKL. The CDR3 region has the DNA TGCGCCAGCAGCCAAGAAACAGGGCCGACGATGGAGCAGTACTTC. It encodes CASSQETGPTMEQYF.

CDR3 DNA sequence: TGTGCCAGCAGCTTCCACCGAACCTCAGTTTATTTGAGCACAGATACGCAGTATTTT. Its protein product is CASSFHRTSVYLSTDTQYF. The chain joins TRBV11-2 to TRBJ2-3; the D is unclear. This CDR3 is built from 19 residues. The V gene lost 3 bases and the J gene lost 0 bases, with 22 bases spanning the gap. Germline CDR1 is SGHAT and CDR2 is FQNNGV.

The V and J genes are TRBV11-3 and TRBJ2-7; 7 bases fit TRBD1. The V segment lost 2 bases and the J segment 0 bases; nucleotides outside the gene matches: 10. Germline V gives CDR1 SGHNT, CDR2 YENEEA. This CDR3 has 17 residues. This CDR3 reads CASSLSSTGTASYEQYF. The CDR3, as DNA: TGTGCCAGCAGCTTATCCTCCACCGGGACAGCCTCCTACGAGCAGTACTTC.

The rearrangement uses TRBV10-3 and TRBJ1-2, with a weak D call TRBD1 (6 bases). Trimming cost V 2 bases and J 0 bases, with 13 bases left between them. Germline loops: CDR1 ENHRY, CDR2 SYGVKD. There are 16 residues in the CDR3. The CDR3 nucleotides read TGTGCCATCAGTGAGGCGATACAGGGTTCTAACTATGGCTACACCTTC. It codes for CAISEAIQGSNYGYTF.

This clonotype was picked up one time. The V call is TRBV4-1, the J call TRBJ2-1, with D maybe TRBD1 (6 bases). The CDR3 covers 14 residues. Germline values: CDR1 MGHRA, CDR2 YSYEKL. Trimming removed 4 bases from V and 4 bases from J, with 11 bases in between. The CDR3 region is CASSLPGVYNEQFF. The DNA of the CDR3 is TGCGCCAGCAGCCTTCCAGGGGTATACAATGAGCAGTTCTTC.

V usage is TRBV2 and J usage is TRBJ2-2, with D uncertain. Germline V gene data show CDR1 as SNHLY and CDR2 as FYNNEI. V lost 2 bases, J lost 4 bases, and 5 bases lay in between. The length of the CDR3 is 13 residues. The CDR3 nucleotides read TGTGCCAGCAGTGAAATGCCCACCGGGGAGCTGTTTTTT. Encoded protein: CASSEMPTGELFF. Combining the CDR3 with reference TRBV2 and TRBJ2-2 gives the whole variable domain EPEVTQTPSHQVTQMGQEVILRCVPISNHLYFYWYRQILGQKVEFLVSFYNNEISEKSEIFDDQFSVERPDGSNFTLKIRSTKLEDSAMYFCASSEMPTGELFFGEGSRLTVL.

The V gene is TRBV11-1, the J gene TRBJ2-1, with 9 bases lining up with TRBD2. V trimming: 5 bases; J trimming: 3 bases; junction bases outside the gene matches: 8. Germline V CDR1 and CDR2: SGHAT, FQDESV (reference sequence). The CDR3 totals 16 residues. CDR3 coding DNA: TGTGCCAGCAGCCCCCGGGGAGCGGGAGGCTACAATGAGCAGTTCTTC. It codes for CASSPRGAGGYNEQFF.

The chain recombines TRBV30 with TRBJ2-1; 10 nucleotides match TRBD2. This CDR3 comprises 15 residues. CDR1 is GTSNPN and CDR2 is SVGIG in the germline V gene (reference sequence). J gave up 8 bases and V 3 bases, and 10 bases lay outside the gene matches. The DNA for the CDR3 is TGTGCCTGGAGGGCCGTGGGACTAGCGACAGATGAGCAGTTCTTC. Encoded protein: CAWRAVGLATDEQFF. The complete variable domain, with remaining parts taken from reference TRBV30 and TRBJ2-1, reads SQTIHQWPATLVQPVGSPLSLECTVEGTSNPNLYWYRQAAGRGLQLLFYSVGIGQISSEVPQNLSASRPQDRQFILSSKKLLLSDSGFYLCAWRAVGLATDEQFFGPGTRLTVL.

The chain combines TRBV4-2 with TRBJ1-1; TRBD1 aligns across 9 bases. V lost 4 bases, J lost 5 bases, and 8 bases stayed unmatched. CDR1 LGHNA and CDR2 YNFKEQ come from the germline V gene. The CDR3 is 15 residues long. CDR3 bases: TGTGCCAGCAGCCCCCTCGGGACAGGGTGGACTGAAGCTTTCTTT. Translation gives CASSPLGTGWTEAFF.

The rearrangement uses TRBV11-1 and TRBJ2-1, with 11 nucleotides matching TRBD2. V lost 5 bases and J lost 7; bases outside the gene matches: 10. Per germline, CDR1 SGHAT and CDR2 FQDESV (reference sequence). CDR3 size: 16 residues. CDR3 DNA sequence: TGTGCCAGCAGCCTCTATGGAGTAGCGGGGGGGAATGAGCAGTTCTTC. It translates to CASSLYGVAGGNEQFF. The full variable domain, with the rest looked up from reference TRBV11-1 and TRBJ2-1, is EAEVAQSPRYKITEKSQAVAFWCDPISGHATLYWYRQILGQGPELLVQFQDESVVDDSQLPKDRFSAERLKGVDSTLKIQPAELGDSAMYLCASSLYGVAGGNEQFFGPGTRLTVL.

The V gene is TRBV10-1, the J gene TRBJ1-3; unclear D gene. Per the germline V gene, CDR1 is WNHNN and CDR2 is SYGVQD (reference sequence). The ends were cut back, 3 bases at V and 4 bases at J, with 13 bases in the middle. This CDR3 spans 15 amino acids. DNA of the CDR3: TGCGCCAGCAGTGAAGGACGGGTCCTGGGAAACACCATATATTTT. Protein: CASSEGRVLGNTIYF.

The gene calls are TRBV6-1 and TRBJ1-1; no reliable D call. The V gene's germline CDR1 is MNHNS and CDR2 SASEGT. The length of the CDR3 is 13 residues. Trimming removed 6 bases from V and 9 bases from J, with 17 bases in between. The CDR3 sequence: CASSPSGGSKAFF. As DNA, the CDR3 is TGTGCCAGCAGCCCCTCAGGTGGTAGCAAAGCTTTCTTT.

The genes are TRBV12-3 or TRBV12-4 and TRBJ1-6; no clear D. This CDR3 comprises 13 residues. Trimming removed 6 bases at V and 11 bases at J, with 14 bases between. The CDR3 sequence: CASRRGKGAPLHF. For the CDR3, the DNA is TGTGCCAGCAGACGGGGTAAAGGTGCACCCCTCCACTTT.

The CDR3 reads CASSFELASTDTQYF. In DNA, the CDR3 is TGTGCCAGCAGCTTTGAGCTGGCTAGCACAGATACGCAGTATTTT. The chain recombines TRBV5-4 with TRBJ2-3; D remains unclear. CDR3 length: 15 amino acids. V shed 2 bases and J shed 0 bases, with 10 bases lying between them. From germline, CDR1 is SGHNT and CDR2 YYREEE (reference sequence).

The chain's CDR3 is CATSRVGSGSLSYNEQFF. The CDR3 nucleotides are TGTGCCACCAGCAGAGTAGGTAGCGGGAGTCTTTCCTACAATGAGCAGTTCTTC. V gene TRBV15 combines with J gene TRBJ2-1; TRBD2 aligns across 9 bases. This CDR3 is built from 18 residues. Germline V lookup: CDR1 LNHNV, CDR2 YYDKDF (reference sequence). With 1 base clipped from V and 1 base from J, the junction kept 8 bases outside the gene matches.

This chain joins TRBV10-1 and TRBJ1-1; possible D gene TRBD1, 5 bases. The CDR3 runs 13 residues. Trimming left V 3 bases short and J 9 bases short, with 14 bases between. The V gene's germline CDR1 is WNHNN and CDR2 SYGVQD (reference sequence). The CDR3 reads CASSDPGQGKAFF. CDR3 nucleotide sequence: TGCGCCAGCAGTGACCCGGGGCAGGGCAAAGCTTTCTTT.

The rearrangement uses TRBV4-1 and TRBJ1-1; D gene ambiguous. Trimming took off 0 bases at V and 0 bases at J, with 8 bases between the two ends. Looked up from germline, CDR1 is MGHRA and CDR2 is YSYEKL. The CDR3 has 15 amino acids. In DNA, the CDR3 is TGCGCCAGCAGCCAAGATAGGGCTTTGAACACTGAAGCTTTCTTT. Translation: CASSQDRALNTEAFF.

The rearrangement joins TRBV2 to TRBJ2-7; 8 bases fit TRBD2. Germline V gene lookup returns CDR1 SNHLY and CDR2 FYNNEI. The J segment lost 3 bases and the V segment lost 2 bases, leaving 3 bases of the junction unmatched. This CDR3 has 14 amino acids. The CDR3 DNA is TGTGCCAGCAGTGAAACTAGCGGAAGCTACGAGCAGTACTTC. Translated: CASSETSGSYEQYF.

This CDR3 reads CASREDSIYTF. CDR3 nucleotide sequence: TGCGCCAGCAGAGAAGACAGCATCTACACCTTC. The rearrangement joins TRBV10-1 to TRBJ1-2; D is possibly TRBD1 (5 bases). This CDR3 contains 11 residues. The V gene lost 6 bases and the J gene lost 10 bases, with 12 bases spanning the gap. CDR1 and CDR2 from the germline V gene are WNHNN and SYGVQD (reference sequence).

The chain links TRBV11-2 to TRBJ2-1; 7 bases fit TRBD2. The CDR3 is made up of 19 amino acids. After removal of 2 bases from V and 2 bases from J, the junction contained 15 bases not matched to a gene. Looked up from germline, CDR1 is SGHAT and CDR2 is FQNNGV. CDR3 amino acids: CASSLLAGGEPRTYNEQFF. CDR3 bases: TGTGCCAGCAGCTTATTAGCGGGCGGAGAGCCACGAACCTACAATGAGCAGTTCTTC.

Here the CDR3 reads CASRYAWGPTNTEAFF. CDR3 DNA: TGTGCCAGCAGGTATGCGTGGGGGCCAACCAACACTGAAGCTTTCTTT. The chain links TRBV6-5 to TRBJ1-1, with D maybe TRBD1 (6 bases). CDR1 and CDR2 from the germline V gene are MNHEY and SVGAGI. This CDR3 is 16 amino acids long. V was shortened by 6 bases and J by 2 bases, with 19 bases between the two germline ends.